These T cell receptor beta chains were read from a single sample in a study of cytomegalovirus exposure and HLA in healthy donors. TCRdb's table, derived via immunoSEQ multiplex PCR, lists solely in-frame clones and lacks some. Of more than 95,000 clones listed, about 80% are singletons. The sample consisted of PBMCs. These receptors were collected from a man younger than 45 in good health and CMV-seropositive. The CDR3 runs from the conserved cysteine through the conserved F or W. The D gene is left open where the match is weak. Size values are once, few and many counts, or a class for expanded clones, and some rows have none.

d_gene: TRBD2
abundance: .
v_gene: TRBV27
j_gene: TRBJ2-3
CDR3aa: CASGTSRQYF
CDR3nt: TGTGCCAGCGGGACTAGCAGGCAGTATTTT

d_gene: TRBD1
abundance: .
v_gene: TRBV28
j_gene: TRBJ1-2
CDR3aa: CASSYLTGGLYGYTF
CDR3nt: TGTGCCAGCAGTTATCTCACAGGGGGCCTTTATGGCTACACCTTC

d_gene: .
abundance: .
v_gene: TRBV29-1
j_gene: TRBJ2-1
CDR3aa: CSASSPYLADEEQFF
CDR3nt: TGCAGCGCCTCTTCGCCTTATCTAGCTGACGAGGAGCAGTTCTTC

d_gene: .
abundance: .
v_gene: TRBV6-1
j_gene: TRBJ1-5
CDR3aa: CASSEGVGRNQPQHF
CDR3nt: TGTGCCAGCAGTGAGGGAGTTGGGCGCAATCAGCCCCAGCATTTT

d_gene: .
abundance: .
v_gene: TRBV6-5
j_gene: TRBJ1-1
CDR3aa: CASSYTRGLTEAFF
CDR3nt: TGTGCCAGCAGTTACACCAGGGGCCTCACTGAAGCTTTCTTT

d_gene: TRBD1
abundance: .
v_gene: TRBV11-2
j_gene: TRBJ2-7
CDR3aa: CASSPARTGGFEQYF
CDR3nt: TGTGCCAGCAGCCCCGCTCGGACAGGGGGCTTCGAGCAGTACTTC

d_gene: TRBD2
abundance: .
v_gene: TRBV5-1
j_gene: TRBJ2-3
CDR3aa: CASSLALAGGSEFASTDTQYF
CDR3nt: TGCGCCAGCAGCTTGGCTCTAGCGGGGGGGTCCGAATTCGCTAGCACAGATACGCAGTATTTT

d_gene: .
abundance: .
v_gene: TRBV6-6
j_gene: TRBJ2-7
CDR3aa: CASSPSRVDYEQYF
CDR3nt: TGTGCCAGCAGTCCCTCCAGGGTTGACTACGAGCAGTACTTC

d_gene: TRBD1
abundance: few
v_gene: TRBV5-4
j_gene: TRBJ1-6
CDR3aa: CASSGGTENSPLHF
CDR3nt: TGTGCCAGCAGCGGCGGGACAGAAAATTCACCCCTCCACTTT

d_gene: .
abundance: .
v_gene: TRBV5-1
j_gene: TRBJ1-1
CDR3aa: CASSLSFLEGEAFF
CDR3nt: TGCGCCAGCAGCTTGAGTTTCTTGGAGGGGGAAGCTTTCTTT

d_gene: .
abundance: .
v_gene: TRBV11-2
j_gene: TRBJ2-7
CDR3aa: CASSTQGMKGEQYF
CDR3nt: TGTGCCAGCAGCACACAGGGCATGAAGGGGGAGCAGTACTTC

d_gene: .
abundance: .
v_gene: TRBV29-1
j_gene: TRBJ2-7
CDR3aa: CSATRSGPYEQYF
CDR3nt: TGCAGCGCCACTCGGTCAGGGCCCTACGAGCAGTACTTC

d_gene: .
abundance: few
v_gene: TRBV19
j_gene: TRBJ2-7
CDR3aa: CATSPSVRERPPLVREQYF
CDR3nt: TGTGCCACCTCCCCGTCCGTAAGAGAGCGCCCGCCCCTAGTGCGCGAGCAGTACTTC